This T cell receptor beta chain derives from a study of shared clonotypes between healthy human individuals. Across the whole study: Each donor's CD4 naive and CD4 memory cells filled three plates apiece, CD8 naive two, and CD8 memory one.

CD8 cells regarded as naive lacked CD45RO, were positively chosen for CCR7, and omitted terminally differentiated effector memory CD45RA+ cells. Donors comprised healthy HIV-negative adults lacking recent acute infections or vaccinations. Germline CDR1 SGHRS, CDR2 YFSETQ. The CDR3 totals 15 residues. Trimming took 0 bases from V and 5 from J; bases not matched to a gene: 7. Assay used: immunoSEQ multiplex PCR; TCRdb lists only in-frame clones, some missing. The data show around 2,100,000 clones, roughly 94% seen once. The source of this sequence is a man aged 18 to 29 in good health. Sequencing used naive CD8+ T cells sorted from blood. The V and J genes are TRBV5-1 and TRBJ2-5, with 7 bases lining up with TRBD2. The CDR3 nucleotides are TGCGCCAGCAGCTTGGCCAAGGCGGGGGTTGAGACCCAGTACTTC. Translation gives CASSLAKAGVETQYF.